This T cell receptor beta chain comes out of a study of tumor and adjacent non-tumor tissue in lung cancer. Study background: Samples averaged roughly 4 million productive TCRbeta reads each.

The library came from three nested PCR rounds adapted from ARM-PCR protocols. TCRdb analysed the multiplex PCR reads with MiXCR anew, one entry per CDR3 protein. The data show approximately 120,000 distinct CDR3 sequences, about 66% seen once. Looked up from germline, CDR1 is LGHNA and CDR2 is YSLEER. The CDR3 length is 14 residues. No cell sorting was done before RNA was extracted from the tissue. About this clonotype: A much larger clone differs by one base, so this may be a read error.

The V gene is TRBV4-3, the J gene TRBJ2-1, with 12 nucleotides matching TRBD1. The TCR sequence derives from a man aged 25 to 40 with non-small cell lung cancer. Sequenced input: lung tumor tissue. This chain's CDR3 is CVSSRDRGRNEQFF. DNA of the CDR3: TGCGTCAGCAGTCGGGACAGGGGGCGGAATGAGCAGTTCTTC.